This entry lists 15 T cell receptor beta chains sequenced from one sample in a study of blood T cell repertoires in COVID-19. Generated by immunoSEQ multiplex PCR, the TCRdb table keeps only in-frame clones and is missing some. In the table there are about 400,000 clones, 88% of which are singletons. The specimen was PBMCs or T cells enriched from blood (not recorded which). These receptors were collected from a woman aged 35 to 49 with acute COVID-19.

The genes are TRBV6-5 and TRBJ2-7, with a tentative D call TRBD1 (6 bases). CDR1 is MNHEY and CDR2 is SVGAGI in the germline V gene. With 6 bases removed from V and 6 bases from J, the gap between germline ends came to 15 bases. The CDR3 runs 13 residues. This CDR3 is CASSISRDTEQYF. The CDR3 nucleotides read TGTGCCAGCAGCATAAGCCGGGACACCGAGCAGTACTTC.

The V and J genes are TRBV9 and TRBJ1-1; TRBD1 matches 7 bases. This CDR3 comprises 14 residues. Trimming at V came to 3 bases and at J to 1 base, leaving 3 bases not matched to a gene. Germline CDR1 SGDLS, CDR2 YYNGEE. CDR3 sequence: CASSGQGANTEAFF. The CDR3 nucleotides are TGTGCCAGCAGCGGACAGGGTGCGAACACTGAAGCTTTCTTT.

The chain uses TRBV30 and TRBJ1-2; a possible D gene is TRBD1 (6 bases). V was trimmed by 2 bases and J by 3 bases, leaving 13 bases between them. Germline values: CDR1 GTSNPN, CDR2 SVGIG (reference sequence). This CDR3 region has 14 residues. The CDR3 DNA reads as TGTGCCTGGAGTAGCCAGGGGCCTGACTATGGCTACACCTTC. This translates into CAWSSQGPDYGYTF. Combining the CDR3 with reference TRBV30 and TRBJ1-2 gives the whole variable domain SQTIHQWPATLVQPVGSPLSLECTVEGTSNPNLYWYRQAAGRGLQLLFYSVGIGQISSEVPQNLSASRPQDRQFILSSKKLLLSDSGFYLCAWSSQGPDYGYTFGSGTRLTVV.

V and J are TRBV19 and TRBJ1-4; weak D call: TRBD1 (6 bases). The CDR3 has 15 residues. Germline lookup yields CDR1 LNHDA and CDR2 SQIVND (reference sequence). The V end lost 5 bases, the J end lost 8 bases, and 18 bases lay between the germline ends. CDR3 region: CASSSDRNFMEKLFF. CDR3 DNA sequence: TGTGCCAGTAGTTCCGACAGGAACTTTATGGAAAAACTGTTTTTT.

This clone has only one observation. This chain links TRBV24-1 with TRBJ1-2, with 8 bases matching TRBD1. The CDR3 totals 15 residues. The V gene end was trimmed by 3 bases and the J gene end by 2 bases; junction bases not matched to a gene: 4. CDR1 and CDR2 from the germline V gene are KGHDR and SFDVKD. The CDR3 bases are TGTGCCACCAGTGATCGCCGGACAGGGAACTATGGCTACACCTTC. Its protein is CATSDRRTGNYGYTF.

The chain recombines TRBV2 with TRBJ1-6; 8 nucleotides match TRBD1. The CDR3 length is 14 residues. With 4 bases clipped from V and 6 bases from J, the junction kept 2 bases outside the gene matches. Germline values: CDR1 SNHLY, CDR2 FYNNEI. This CDR3 reads CASSAQGGNSPLHF. The CDR3, as DNA: TGTGCCAGCAGTGCACAGGGGGGTAATTCACCCCTCCACTTT.

This rearrangement joins TRBV5-6 to TRBJ1-1, with D unresolved. The V gene lost 4 bases and the J gene lost 1 base, with 2 bases spanning the gap. The CDR3 length is 11 residues. Germline values: CDR1 SGHDT, CDR2 YYEEEE. The CDR3 DNA reads as TGTGCCAGCAGCCAGAACACTGAAGCTTTCTTT. Protein: CASSQNTEAFF.

The genes are TRBV9 and TRBJ2-2; 11 positions agree with TRBD2. Looked up from germline, CDR1 is SGDLS and CDR2 is YYNGEE. The CDR3 runs to 18 residues. The trim removed 5 bases at V and 1 base at J, leaving 10 bases unmatched. CDR3 amino acids: CASSDSHTSGGNTGELFF. CDR3 sequence (DNA): TGTGCCAGCAGTGACTCCCACACTAGCGGGGGGAACACCGGGGAGCTGTTTTTT.

CDR3 sequence: CATSDRVVGNTIYF. For the CDR3, the DNA is TGTGCCACCAGCGACAGGGTAGTTGGAAACACCATATATTTT. The chain uses TRBV15 and TRBJ1-3; 7 bases are a match to TRBD1. The CDR3 runs to 14 residues. Per the germline V gene, CDR1 is LNHNV and CDR2 is YYDKDF (reference sequence). J lost 3 bases, V lost 5 bases, and 4 bases had no gene match.

This rearrangement joins TRBV3-1 (or the pseudogene TRBV3-2) to TRBJ1-1; D uncertain. This CDR3 region has 12 residues. Germline CDR1 reads LGHDT; CDR2 reads YNNKEL (reference sequence). V was pared by 1 base and J by 10 bases, with 10 bases between. CDR3 region: CASSQVSRLAFF. In nucleotides, the CDR3 is TGTGCCAGCAGCCAAGTCTCGAGGCTAGCTTTCTTT.

This chain joins TRBV30 and TRBJ1-5, with a possible D match to TRBD1 (6 bases). V lost 4 bases and J lost 3, with 13 bases in between. The CDR3 sequence is 14 residues long. Germline CDR1 GTSNPN, CDR2 SVGIG (reference sequence). CDR3 nucleotide sequence: TGTGCCTGGACCGAGGGGGGGGTCAATCAGCCCCAGCATTTT. As protein: CAWTEGGVNQPQHF.

The chain employs TRBV5-5 and TRBJ2-7; D unresolved. Deletions cut 0 bases from V and 2 bases from J, with 3 bases between. CDR1 SGHKS and CDR2 YYEKEE come from the germline V gene (reference sequence). The CDR3 sequence is 12 residues long. CDR3 nucleotides: TGTGCCAGCAGCTTGGGAGCCTACGAGCAGTACTTC. Translating gives CASSLGAYEQYF.

The chain combines TRBV2 with TRBJ2-4, with D maybe TRBD2 (5 bases). The CDR3 contains 15 residues. V was shortened by 4 bases and J by 0 bases, with 10 bases between the two germline ends. From germline, CDR1 is SNHLY and CDR2 FYNNEI. This CDR3 reads CASSVFEGAKNIQYF. In DNA form, the CDR3 reads TGTGCCAGCAGTGTTTTTGAGGGAGCCAAAAACATTCAGTACTTC.

The chain has TRBV2 and TRBJ2-5, with TRBD2 identical over 15 bases. Germline-derived CDR1 and CDR2 are SNHLY and FYNNEI. V lost 10 bases to trimming and J lost 5 bases; unmatched junction nucleotides: 8. The CDR3 has 15 amino acids. CDR3 nucleotide sequence: TGTGCCACTCACCGGACTAGCGGGGGGGCGGAGACCCAGTACTTC. It yields the protein CATHRTSGGAETQYF.

This clone was seen once. The chain couples TRBV9 to TRBJ1-2; TRBD1 matches 9 bases. The ends lost 0 bases at V and 8 bases at J; junction bases unmatched: 14. The CDR3 length is 17 residues. Per the germline V gene, CDR1 is SGDLS and CDR2 is YYNGEE. This CDR3 reads CASSVEAWNRGRRGYTF. CDR3 coding DNA: TGTGCCAGCAGCGTAGAGGCCTGGAACAGGGGGCGCAGGGGCTACACCTTC.